Below, 10 T cell receptor beta chains from the same sample are listed, as sequenced in a study of human T cells and chemical hapten exposure. As to time point: patch test 3, about 24 weeks after DPC sensitization. Treatment denoted: therapeutic diphenylcyclopropenone sensitization with weekly scalp DPC. MiXCR, run by TCRdb on the RACE reads, gives a single entry per CDR3 protein. The table records over 80,000 distinct CDR3 sequences, approximately 10% of them present only once. The material was whole blood, obtained in connection with sensitization to the hapten diphenylcyclopropenone (DPC). These receptors were collected from a woman aged 25 to 45 with alopecia areata. Some clones in this sample may be carry-over from other donors' samples.

This clonotype was counted at least ten times. The CDR3 DNA is TGTGCCAGCCACACTAGGGGATTCTACAATGAGCAGTTCTTC. This codes for CASHTRGFYNEQFF. The chain combines TRBV13 with TRBJ2-1, with D perhaps being TRBD1 or TRBD2 (5 bases each). V shed 8 bases and J shed 3 bases, with 14 bases lying between them. Germline lookup yields CDR1 PRHDT and CDR2 FYEKMQ (reference sequence). The CDR3 has 14 amino acids.

This chain connects TRBV5-6 to TRBJ2-5, with 8 bases identical to TRBD1. The CDR3 runs 15 residues. With 2 bases clipped from V and 1 base from J, the junction kept 4 bases outside the gene matches. Germline V gene sequence: CDR1 SGHDT, CDR2 YYEEEE. The CDR3 loop is CASSFYQGAQETQYF. In DNA form, the CDR3 reads TGTGCCAGCAGCTTCTACCAGGGGGCCCAAGAGACCCAGTACTTC.

This clonotype was seen at least ten times. This chain links TRBV6-5 with TRBJ1-2; unclear D gene. The CDR3 spans 11 residues. The germline V gene encodes CDR1 MNHEY and CDR2 SVGAGI. Between the trimmed V and J ends, which lost 2 bases and 6 bases, there was a span of 4 bases. The CDR3 loop reads CASSYGNGYTF. Written as DNA, the CDR3 is TGTGCCAGCAGTTACGGGAATGGCTACACCTTC.

This clonotype was detected a few times. CDR3 protein: CASSVGVLNVLTF. The CDR3 bases are TGTGCCAGCAGCGTCGGGGTCTTAAACGTCCTGACTTTC. The chain has TRBV9 and TRBJ2-6; maybe TRBD2 (5 bases). CDR1 SGDLS and CDR2 YYNGEE come from the germline V gene. CDR3 size: 13 residues. The ends were cut back, 2 bases at V and 10 bases at J, with 10 bases in the middle.

This clonotype was detected a few times. V gene TRBV12-3 or TRBV12-4 combines with J gene TRBJ1-2; no reliable D call. The CDR3 loop spans 15 amino acids. V was shortened by 5 bases and J by 2 bases, with 15 bases between the two germline ends. CDR3 protein: CASSDNTRGNYGYTF. The CDR3 nucleotides are TGTGCCAGCAGTGATAATACAAGAGGGAACTATGGCTACACCTTC.

This clonotype appeared many times. CDR3 in DNA: TGTGCCAGCAGCTTATTCGGCAGGGGCGGGAACGGGGAGCTGTTTTTT. This translates into CASSLFGRGGNGELFF. V is TRBV11-2 and J is TRBJ2-2; D possibly uses TRBD1 or TRBD2 (6 bases each). The CDR3 runs to 16 residues. Germline lookup yields CDR1 SGHAT and CDR2 FQNNGV. V dropped 2 bases and J dropped 7 bases, with 17 bases sitting between them.

This sequence joins TRBV30 and TRBJ2-3, with TRBD1 matching 10 bases. The CDR3 is 15 residues long. Germline V gene data show CDR1 as GTSNPN and CDR2 as SVGIG (reference sequence). V lost 4 bases to trimming and J lost 4 bases; unmatched junction nucleotides: 8. The CDR3 DNA follows: TGTGCCTGGATTTCGACAGGGGGCTTGGCAGATACGCAGTATTTT. Protein sequence: CAWISTGGLADTQYF.

Only a few counts were recorded for this clonotype. The chain recombines TRBV3-1 with TRBJ2-7, with D tentatively TRBD1 (6 bases). The CDR3 runs 14 residues. Germline V CDR1 and CDR2: LGHDT, YNNKEL (reference sequence). V gave up 4 bases and J gave up 3 bases, with 13 bases separating them. CDR3 DNA sequence: TGTGCCAGCAGCCTTACTGGACAGCACTACGAGCAGTACTTC. This translates into CASSLTGQHYEQYF.

This clonotype was seen a few times. The chain links TRBV30 to TRBJ1-5; D gene uncertain. The germline gives CDR1 GTSNPN, CDR2 SVGIG (reference sequence). The CDR3 extends over 12 amino acids. CDR3 in amino acids: CEGFDFWRPQHF. In nucleotides, the CDR3 is TGTGAAGGGTTTGATTTTTGGAGGCCCCAGCATTTT.

This clonotype was counted at least ten times. The chain recombines TRBV20-1 with TRBJ2-7, with 11 bases lining up with TRBD2. The CDR3 runs 14 residues. Trimming at V came to 4 bases and at J to 9 bases, leaving 11 bases not matched to a gene. Germline V gene data show CDR1 as DFQATT and CDR2 as SNEGSKA (reference sequence). In DNA, the CDR3 is TGCAGTGCTACCGAGACTAGCGGGATAACAATGCAGTACTTC. This gives the protein CSATETSGITMQYF.